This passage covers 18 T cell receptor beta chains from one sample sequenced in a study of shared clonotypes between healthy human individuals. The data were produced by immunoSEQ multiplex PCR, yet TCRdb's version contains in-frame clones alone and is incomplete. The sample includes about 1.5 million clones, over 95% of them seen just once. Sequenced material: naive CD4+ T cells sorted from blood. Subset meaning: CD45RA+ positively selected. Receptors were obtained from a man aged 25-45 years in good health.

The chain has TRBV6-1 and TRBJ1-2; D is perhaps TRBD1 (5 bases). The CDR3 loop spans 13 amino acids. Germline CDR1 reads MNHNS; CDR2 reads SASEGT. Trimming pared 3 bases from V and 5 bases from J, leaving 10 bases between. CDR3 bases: TGTGCCAGCAGTGAGCGTGGGGCGTATGGCTACACCTTC. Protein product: CASSERGAYGYTF.

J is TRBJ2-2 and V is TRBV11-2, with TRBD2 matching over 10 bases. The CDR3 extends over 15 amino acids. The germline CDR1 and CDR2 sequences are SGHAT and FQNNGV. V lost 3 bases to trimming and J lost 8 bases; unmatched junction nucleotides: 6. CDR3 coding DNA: TGTGCCAGCAGCTTTTCTAGCGGGAGTTTGGGGGAGCTGTTTTTT. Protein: CASSFSSGSLGELFF.

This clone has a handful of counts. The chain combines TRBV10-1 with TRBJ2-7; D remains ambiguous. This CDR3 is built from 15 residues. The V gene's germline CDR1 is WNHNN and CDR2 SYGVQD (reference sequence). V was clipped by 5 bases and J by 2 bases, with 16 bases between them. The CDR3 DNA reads TGCGCCAGCAGTTCATCCCTCACGGTAACCTACGAGCAGTACTTC. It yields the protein CASSSSLTVTYEQYF.

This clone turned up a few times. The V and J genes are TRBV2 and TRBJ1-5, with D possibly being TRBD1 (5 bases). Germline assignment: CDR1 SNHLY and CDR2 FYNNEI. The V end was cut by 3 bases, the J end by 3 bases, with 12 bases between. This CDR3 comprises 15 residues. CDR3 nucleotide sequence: TGTGCCAGCAGTGATTGGGGGGGGTACAATCAGCCCCAGCATTTT. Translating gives CASSDWGGYNQPQHF.

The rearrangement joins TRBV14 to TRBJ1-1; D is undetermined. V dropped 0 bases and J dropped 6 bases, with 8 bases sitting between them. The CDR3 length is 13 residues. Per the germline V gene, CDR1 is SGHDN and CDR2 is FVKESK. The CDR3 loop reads CASSQEGSSEAFF. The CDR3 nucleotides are TGTGCCAGCAGCCAAGAAGGGTCCTCTGAAGCTTTCTTT.

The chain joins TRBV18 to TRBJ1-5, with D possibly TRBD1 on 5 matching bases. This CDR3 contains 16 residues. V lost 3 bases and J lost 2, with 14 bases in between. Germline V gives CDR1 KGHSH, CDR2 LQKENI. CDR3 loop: CASSPVGGLGNQPQHF. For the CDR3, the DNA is TGTGCCAGCTCACCCGTGGGGGGTTTGGGCAATCAGCCCCAGCATTTT.

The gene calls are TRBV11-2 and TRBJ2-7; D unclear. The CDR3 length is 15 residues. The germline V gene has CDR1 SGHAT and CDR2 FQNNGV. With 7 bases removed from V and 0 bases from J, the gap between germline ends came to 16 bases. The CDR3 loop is CASTRNAVSSYEQYF. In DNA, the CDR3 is TGTGCCAGCACGCGAAACGCAGTTAGCTCCTACGAGCAGTACTTC.

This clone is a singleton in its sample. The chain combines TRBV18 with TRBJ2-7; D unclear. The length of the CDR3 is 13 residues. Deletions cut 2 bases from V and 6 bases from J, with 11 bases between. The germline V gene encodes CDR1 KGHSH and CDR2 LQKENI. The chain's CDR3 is CASSPIRRGEQYF. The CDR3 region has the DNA TGTGCCAGCTCACCAATTCGGCGAGGCGAGCAGTACTTC.

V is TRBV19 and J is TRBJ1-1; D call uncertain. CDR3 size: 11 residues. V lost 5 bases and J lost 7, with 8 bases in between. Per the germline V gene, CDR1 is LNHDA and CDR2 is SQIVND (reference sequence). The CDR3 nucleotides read TGTGCCAGTAGTGCCCAACTTGAAGCTTTCTTT. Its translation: CASSAQLEAFF. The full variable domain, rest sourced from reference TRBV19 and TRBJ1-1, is DGGITQSPKYLFRKEGQNVTLSCEQNLNHDAMYWYRQDPGQGLRLIYYSQIVNDFQKGDIAEGYSVSREKKESFPLTVTSAQKNPTAFYLCASSAQLEAFFGQGTRLTVV.

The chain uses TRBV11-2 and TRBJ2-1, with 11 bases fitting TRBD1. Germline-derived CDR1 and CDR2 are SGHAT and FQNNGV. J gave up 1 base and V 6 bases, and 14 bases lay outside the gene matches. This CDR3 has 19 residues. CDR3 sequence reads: CASRKPGQGGGRSYNEQFF. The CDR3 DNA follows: TGTGCCAGCAGGAAGCCGGGACAGGGGGGAGGAAGGTCCTACAATGAGCAGTTCTTC.

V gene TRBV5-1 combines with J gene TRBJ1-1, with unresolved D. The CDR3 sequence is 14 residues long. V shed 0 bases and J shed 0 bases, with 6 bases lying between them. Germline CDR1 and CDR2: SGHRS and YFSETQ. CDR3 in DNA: TGCGCCAGCAGCTTGGAAAGAGTGAACACTGAAGCTTTCTTT. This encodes CASSLERVNTEAFF.

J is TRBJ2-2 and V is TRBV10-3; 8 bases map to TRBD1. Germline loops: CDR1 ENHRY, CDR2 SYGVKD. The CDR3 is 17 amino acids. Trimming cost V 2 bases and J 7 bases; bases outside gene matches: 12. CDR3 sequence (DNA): TGTGCCATCAGTGAGAGTGGACAGGGACCAGGGATCGGGGAGCTGTTTTTT. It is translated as CAISESGQGPGIGELFF.

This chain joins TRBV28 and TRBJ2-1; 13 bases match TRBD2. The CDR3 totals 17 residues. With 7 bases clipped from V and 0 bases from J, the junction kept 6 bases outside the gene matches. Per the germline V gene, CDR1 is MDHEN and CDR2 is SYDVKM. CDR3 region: CASKSLAGGDSYNEQFF. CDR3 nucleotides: TGTGCCAGCAAATCACTAGCGGGAGGGGACTCCTACAATGAGCAGTTCTTC.

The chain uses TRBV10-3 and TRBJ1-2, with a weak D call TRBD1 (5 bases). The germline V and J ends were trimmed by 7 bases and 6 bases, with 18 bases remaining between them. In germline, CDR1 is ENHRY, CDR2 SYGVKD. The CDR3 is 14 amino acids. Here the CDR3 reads CAITGGLWGNGYTF. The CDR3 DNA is TGTGCCATCACCGGGGGACTCTGGGGTAATGGCTACACCTTC.

The CDR3 loop is CASSPGTSAVQPQHF. The CDR3 nucleotides read TGTGCCAGCAGTCCCGGGACATCCGCAGTTCAGCCCCAGCATTTT. This sequence joins TRBV2 and TRBJ1-5; weak D call: TRBD1 (6 bases). Germline-derived CDR1 and CDR2 are SNHLY and FYNNEI. The V end was cut by 5 bases, the J end by 6 bases, with 17 bases between. This CDR3 contains 15 residues.

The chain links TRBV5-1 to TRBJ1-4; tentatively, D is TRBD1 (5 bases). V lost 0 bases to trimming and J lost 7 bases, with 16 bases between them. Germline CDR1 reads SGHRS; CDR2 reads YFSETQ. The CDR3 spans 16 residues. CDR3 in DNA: TGCGCCAGCAGCTTGGCCGGTCGGTCCGGGGGTGAAAAACTGTTTTTT. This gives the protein CASSLAGRSGGEKLFF.

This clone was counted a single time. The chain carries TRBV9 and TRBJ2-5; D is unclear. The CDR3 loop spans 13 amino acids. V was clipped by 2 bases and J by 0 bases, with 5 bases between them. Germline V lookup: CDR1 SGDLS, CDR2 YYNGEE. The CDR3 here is CASSVTNQETQYF. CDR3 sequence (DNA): TGTGCCAGCAGCGTCACGAACCAAGAGACCCAGTACTTC.

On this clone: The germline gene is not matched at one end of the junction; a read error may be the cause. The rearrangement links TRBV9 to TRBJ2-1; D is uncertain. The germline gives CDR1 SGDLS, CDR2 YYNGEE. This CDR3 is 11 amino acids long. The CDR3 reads CASSSDNEQFF. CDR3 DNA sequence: TGTGCCAGCAGCTCCGACAATGAGCAGTTCTTC.